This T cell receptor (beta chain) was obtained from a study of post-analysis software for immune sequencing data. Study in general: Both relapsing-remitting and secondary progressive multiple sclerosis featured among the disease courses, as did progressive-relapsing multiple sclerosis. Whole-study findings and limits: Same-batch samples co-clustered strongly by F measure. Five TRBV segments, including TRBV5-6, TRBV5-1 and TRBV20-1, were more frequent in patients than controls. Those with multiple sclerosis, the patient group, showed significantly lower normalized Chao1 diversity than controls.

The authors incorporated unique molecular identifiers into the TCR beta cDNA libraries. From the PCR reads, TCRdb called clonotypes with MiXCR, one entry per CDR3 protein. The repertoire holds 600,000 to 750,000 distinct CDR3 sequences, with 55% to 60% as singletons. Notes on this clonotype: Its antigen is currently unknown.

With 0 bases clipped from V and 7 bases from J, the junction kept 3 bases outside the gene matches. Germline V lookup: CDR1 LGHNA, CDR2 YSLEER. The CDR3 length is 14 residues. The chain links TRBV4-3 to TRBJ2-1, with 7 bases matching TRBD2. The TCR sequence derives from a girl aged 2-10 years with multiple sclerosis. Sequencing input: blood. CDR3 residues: CASSQDSGGNEQFF. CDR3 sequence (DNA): TGCGCCAGCAGCCAAGATTCGGGGGGTAATGAGCAGTTCTTC.